This TCR beta chain was sequenced for a study of T cell clonality in common variable immunodeficiency. The study's findings and limits: Fewer deletions and N-nucleotide insertions were reportedly seen in common variable immunodeficiency TCR beta sequences. CVID subjects shared fewer TCRbeta clones than healthy controls did. Authors noted CVID clonality's cause needs subpopulation repertoire sequencing.

Blood samples were heparinized, roughly 5 to 8 ml per donor. There are a few counts of this clone. Its matching antigen is unknown. The read finishes 3 residues shy of the CDR3 end, and the germline J gene is used to complete it. In germline, CDR1 is SEHNR, CDR2 FQNEAQ (reference sequence). V was pared by 5 bases and J by 6 bases, with 5 bases of the junction left unmatched. CDR3 length: 14 amino acids. Sequencing input was equivalent genomic DNA from CVID and controls. Repertoires were generated with immunoSEQ multiplex PCR, while TCRdb's copy carries only in-frame clones and drops some. This sample has about 20,000 clones, each found more than once.

The clonotype comes from a human donor with common variable immunodeficiency. The sequenced material came from peripheral blood mononuclear cells. This chain uses TRBV7-9 with TRBJ2-5; 11 bases line up with TRBD1. The CDR3 bases that were read are TGTGCCAGCAGCACCGGGACAGGGGGGCAGACC. Protein sequence: CASSTGTGGQT. The complete CDR3 protein is CASSTGTGGQTQYF.